One and the same sample provided the 22 T cell receptor beta chains below, sequenced in a study of blood T cell repertoires in COVID-19. The protocol was immunoSEQ multiplex PCR, while the TCRdb copy is restricted to in-frame clones and leaves out a portion. The table has under 200,000 clones, approximately 90% seen once; the top ten hold about 2%. Source material: peripheral blood. These receptors were obtained from a man aged 18 to 35 with acute or convalescent COVID-19.

This clone came up a few times. The chain joins TRBV10-3 to TRBJ2-2; tentatively, D is TRBD1 (6 bases). Germline V gene data show CDR1 as ENHRY and CDR2 as SYGVKD. The CDR3 runs to 18 residues. The ends were cut back, 2 bases at V and 3 bases at J, with 19 bases in the middle. In nucleotides, the CDR3 is TGTGCCATCAGTGAGGTTGGTGCACAGGGTGGTGACACCGGGGAGCTGTTTTTT. It specifies CAISEVGAQGGDTGELFF.

J is TRBJ1-2 and V is TRBV27; the D gene is possibly TRBD1 (5 bases). The CDR3 is 14 amino acids. Trimming shortened V by 6 bases and J by 5 bases, and 16 bases separated the two germline ends. CDR1 is MNHEY and CDR2 is SMNVEV in the germline V gene (reference sequence). The CDR3 coding sequence is TGTGCCAGCAGGCTCGGACCCGGGACTTATGGCTACACCTTC. Its translation is CASRLGPGTYGYTF.

V gene TRBV19 combines with J gene TRBJ2-4, with a possible D match to TRBD2 (6 bases). The CDR3 runs to 16 residues. Germline CDR1 is LNHDA and CDR2 is SQIVND (reference sequence). The germline V and J ends were trimmed by 5 bases and 6 bases, with 20 bases remaining between them. The CDR3 reads CASSQIAVSIRNIQYF. In DNA form, the CDR3 reads TGTGCCAGTAGTCAGATAGCGGTCTCGATTCGAAACATTCAGTACTTC.

This clone was seen a handful of times. CDR3 in amino acids: CASSQGTSGSEQYF. The CDR3 DNA sequence: TGTGCCAGCAGCCAAGGGACTAGCGGGAGCGAGCAGTACTTC. The chain has TRBV3-1 (or the pseudogene TRBV3-2) and TRBJ2-7; 13 bases fit TRBD2. V lost 1 base, J lost 6 bases, and 0 bases stayed unmatched. The CDR3 spans 14 residues. CDR1 LGHDT and CDR2 YNNKEL come from the germline V gene (reference sequence).

The rearrangement joins TRBV14 to TRBJ1-5, with a tentative D call TRBD1 (5 bases). Looked up from germline, CDR1 is SGHDN and CDR2 is FVKESK. V lost 8 bases to trimming and J lost 6 bases, with 23 bases between them. The CDR3 runs 16 residues. CDR3 coding DNA: TGTGCCAGCGGGACGTTCCGGACGGAGGGCAGTCAGCCCCAGCATTTT. Its translation is CASGTFRTEGSQPQHF.

Regarding this clone: Additional DNA sequences in this sample encode the identical CDR3. This chain links TRBV19 with TRBJ1-2; D might be TRBD1 (5 bases). V was shortened by 1 base and J by 2 bases, with 8 bases between the two germline ends. The CDR3 spans 14 residues. Germline loops: CDR1 LNHDA, CDR2 SQIVND (reference sequence). CDR3 in amino acids: CASSIVAGNYGYTF. The DNA for the CDR3 is TGTGCCAGTAGTATAGTAGCAGGGAACTATGGCTACACCTTC.

The chain couples TRBV3-1 (or the pseudogene TRBV3-2) to TRBJ1-2; 9 nucleotides match TRBD1. Germline CDR1 reads LGHDT; CDR2 reads YNNKEL (reference sequence). The ends lost 5 bases at V and 5 bases at J; junction bases unmatched: 3. The CDR3 consists of 13 residues. DNA of the CDR3: TGTGCCAGCAGCTACGACAGGGGGTATGGCTACACCTTC. Its protein is CASSYDRGYGYTF.

The rearrangement joins TRBV29-1 to TRBJ2-3, with 12 bases lining up with TRBD2. There are 15 residues in the CDR3. Germline-derived CDR1 and CDR2 are SQVTM and ANQGSEA. V shed 7 bases, J shed 0 bases, and the junction held 5 bases outside the gene matches. This chain's CDR3 is CSGDGTSGSTDTQYF. The CDR3 coding sequence is TGCAGCGGGGACGGGACTAGCGGGAGCACAGATACGCAGTATTTT.

The CDR3 sequence: CATRTGAGGEAFF. The CDR3 bases are TGCGCCACCAGGACAGGGGCCGGAGGTGAAGCTTTCTTT. The chain employs TRBV5-1 and TRBJ1-1; 9 bases line up with TRBD1. Looked up from germline, CDR1 is SGHRS and CDR2 is YFSETQ. The CDR3 covers 13 residues. V was pared by 9 bases and J by 7 bases, with 10 bases of the junction left unmatched.

The J gene is TRBJ1-5, the V gene TRBV12-3 or TRBV12-4; D perhaps matches TRBD1 (5 bases). The CDR3 spans 13 residues. V lost 5 bases and J lost 4, with 9 bases in between. The CDR3, as DNA: TGTGCCAGCAGTCCTCAGGGAAATCAGCCCCAGCATTTT. Encoded protein: CASSPQGNQPQHF.

The rearrangement links TRBV9 to TRBJ1-1; unclear D gene. CDR3 length: 16 amino acids. V lost 0 bases to trimming and J lost 3 bases, with 15 bases between them. In germline, CDR1 is SGDLS, CDR2 YYNGEE. The CDR3 DNA reads TGTGCCAGCAGCGTAGATGGGAGGTCCTTCTACACTGAAGCTTTCTTT. This gives the protein CASSVDGRSFYTEAFF.

Here the CDR3 reads CASSLKGAGKLFF. CDR3 bases: TGTGCCAGCAGCTTAAAGGGGGCAGGAAAACTGTTTTTT. This chain uses TRBV13 with TRBJ1-4, with 7 positions matching TRBD1. The CDR3 length is 13 residues. Germline V CDR1 and CDR2: PRHDT, FYEKMQ (reference sequence). Unmatched junction bases numbered 4, after V lost 2 bases and J lost 10 bases.

The chain recombines TRBV27 with TRBJ2-2, with 10 bases lining up with TRBD2. With V trimmed by 1 base and J by 6 bases, 11 bases remained unmatched. Germline V gives CDR1 MNHEY, CDR2 SMNVEV (reference sequence). The CDR3 consists of 18 residues. The CDR3 reads CASSLWGASGSFAGELFF. The CDR3 DNA reads TGTGCCAGCAGTTTATGGGGAGCTAGCGGGAGTTTTGCCGGGGAGCTGTTTTTT.

This rearrangement joins TRBV18 to TRBJ2-3; the D is unclear. Germline values: CDR1 KGHSH, CDR2 LQKENI. The CDR3 contains 16 residues. The germline V and J ends were trimmed by 5 bases and 2 bases, with 17 bases remaining between them. Here the CDR3 reads CASSNTVSHFTDTQYF. The CDR3 nucleotides read TGTGCCAGCTCAAACACCGTGTCCCATTTCACAGATACGCAGTATTTT.

The V gene is TRBV27, the J gene TRBJ1-2, with unresolved D. The germline CDR1 and CDR2 sequences are MNHEY and SMNVEV (reference sequence). The V and J ends lost 5 bases and 8 bases respectively, with 18 bases between them. The CDR3 spans 14 residues. In nucleotides, the CDR3 is TGTGCCAGCAGTGGACTTGAAGGGCCGAAGGGCTACACCTTC. Translated, it gives CASSGLEGPKGYTF.

V and J are TRBV5-1 and TRBJ1-6; D is unresolved. Germline V lookup: CDR1 SGHRS, CDR2 YFSETQ. With 4 bases removed from V and 7 bases from J, the gap between germline ends came to 18 bases. This CDR3 spans 16 amino acids. The CDR3 nucleotides are TGCGCCAGCAGCCAAGGGTCAACAACGGGAAATTCACCCCTCCACTTT. It encodes CASSQGSTTGNSPLHF.

This clone has only one observation. The V gene is TRBV9, the J gene TRBJ2-7; D is possibly TRBD1 (5 bases). Germline-derived CDR1 and CDR2 are SGDLS and YYNGEE. The CDR3 extends over 17 amino acids. V was pared by 3 bases and J by 6 bases, with 25 bases between. The CDR3 sequence is CASSGSPLSQGLREQYF. The CDR3 region has the DNA TGTGCCAGCAGCGGGTCGCCGCTGAGCCAGGGTCTCCGCGAGCAGTACTTC.

This clone was seen a single time. The chain couples TRBV4-2 to TRBJ2-7; 12 bases line up with TRBD1. The CDR3 runs 21 residues. Germline CDR1 and CDR2: LGHNA and YNFKEQ. V lost 1 base and J lost 0; bases outside the gene matches: 16. CDR3 sequence reads: CASSQAGSRDRGLGDSYEQYF. The CDR3, as DNA: TGTGCCAGCAGCCAAGCTGGGTCCCGGGACAGGGGGCTAGGGGACTCCTACGAGCAGTACTTC.

The chain uses TRBV9 and TRBJ2-1; 10 nucleotides align to TRBD2. The CDR3 runs to 15 residues. From germline, CDR1 is SGDLS and CDR2 YYNGEE. The V and J ends lost 3 bases and 2 bases, in that order; junction bases with no gene match: 2. In DNA form, the CDR3 reads TGTGCCAGCAGCGGTACTAGCGGGACCTACAATGAGCAGTTCTTC. Translating it yields CASSGTSGTYNEQFF.

This chain links TRBV5-1 with TRBJ2-2; TRBD1 might be the D (6 bases). Germline values: CDR1 SGHRS, CDR2 YFSETQ. The germline V and J ends were trimmed by 0 bases and 1 base, with 10 bases remaining between them. There are 16 residues in the CDR3. The CDR3 region has the DNA TGCGCCAGCAGCTTGGCGGCACAGGGGAACACCGGGGAGCTGTTTTTT. Protein: CASSLAAQGNTGELFF.

V gene TRBV7-2 combines with J gene TRBJ2-5, with 9 bases lining up with TRBD2. This CDR3 is 14 amino acids long. Losses at the gene ends were 4 bases for V and 3 bases for J; bases not matched to a gene: 3. The germline CDR1 and CDR2 sequences are SGHTA and FQGNSA. The CDR3 here is CASSSKREEETQYF. Written as DNA, the CDR3 is TGTGCCAGCAGCTCTAAGCGGGAGGAAGAGACCCAGTACTTC.

This chain uses TRBV5-1 with TRBJ1-1; 8 bases fit TRBD1. The CDR3 contains 17 residues. Trimming at V came to 3 bases and at J to 4 bases, leaving 14 bases not matched to a gene. CDR1 and CDR2 from the germline V gene are SGHRS and YFSETQ. This CDR3 reads CASSSPGGGGGGTEAFF. In DNA form, the CDR3 reads TGCGCCAGCAGCTCTCCAGGGGGCGGCGGGGGCGGCACTGAAGCTTTCTTT.